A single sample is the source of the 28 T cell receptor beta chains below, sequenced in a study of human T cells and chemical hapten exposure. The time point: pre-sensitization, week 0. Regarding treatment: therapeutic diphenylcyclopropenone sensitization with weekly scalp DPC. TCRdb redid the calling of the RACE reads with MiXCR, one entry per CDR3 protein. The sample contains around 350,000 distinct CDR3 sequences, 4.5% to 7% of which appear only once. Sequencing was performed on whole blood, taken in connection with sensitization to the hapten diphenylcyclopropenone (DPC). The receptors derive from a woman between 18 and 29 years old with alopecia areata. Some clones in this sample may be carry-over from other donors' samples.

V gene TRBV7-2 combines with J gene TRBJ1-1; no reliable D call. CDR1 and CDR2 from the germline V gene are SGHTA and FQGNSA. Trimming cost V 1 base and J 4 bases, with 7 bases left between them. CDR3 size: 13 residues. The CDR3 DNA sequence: TGTGCCAGCAGCTTAGTCGCCCGCACTGAAGCTTTCTTT. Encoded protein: CASSLVARTEAFF.

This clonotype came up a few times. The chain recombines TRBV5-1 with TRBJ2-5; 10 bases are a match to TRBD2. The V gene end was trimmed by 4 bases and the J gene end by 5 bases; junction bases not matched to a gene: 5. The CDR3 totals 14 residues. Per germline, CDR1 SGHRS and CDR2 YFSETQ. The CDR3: CASSLAGAGETQYF. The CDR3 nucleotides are TGCGCCAGCAGCCTAGCGGGGGCAGGGGAGACCCAGTACTTC.

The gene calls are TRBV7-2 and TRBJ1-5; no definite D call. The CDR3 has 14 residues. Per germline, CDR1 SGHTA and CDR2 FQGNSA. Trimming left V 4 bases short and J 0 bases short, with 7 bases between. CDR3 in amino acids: CASSSSNSNQPQHF. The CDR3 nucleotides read TGTGCCAGCAGCTCATCAAATAGCAATCAGCCCCAGCATTTT.

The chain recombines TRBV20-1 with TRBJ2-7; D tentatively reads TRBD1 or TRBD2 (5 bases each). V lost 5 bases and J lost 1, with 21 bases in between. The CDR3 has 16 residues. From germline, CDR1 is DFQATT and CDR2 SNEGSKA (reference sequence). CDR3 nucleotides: TGCAGTGCTCCCCCCTGGGGGAGAAGAGGATCCTACGAGCAGTACTTC. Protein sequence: CSAPPWGRRGSYEQYF.

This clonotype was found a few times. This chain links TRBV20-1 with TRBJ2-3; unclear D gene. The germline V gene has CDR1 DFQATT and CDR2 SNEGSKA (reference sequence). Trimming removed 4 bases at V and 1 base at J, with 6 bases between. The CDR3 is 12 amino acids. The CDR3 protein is CSAIGRTDTQYF. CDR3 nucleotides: TGCAGTGCTATCGGACGCACAGATACGCAGTATTTT.

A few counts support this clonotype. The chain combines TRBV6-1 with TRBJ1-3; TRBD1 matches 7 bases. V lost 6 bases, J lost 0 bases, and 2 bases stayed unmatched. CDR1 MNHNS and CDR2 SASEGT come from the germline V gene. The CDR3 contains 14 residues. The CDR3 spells CASRGQVSGNTIYF. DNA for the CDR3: TGTGCCAGCAGAGGACAGGTCTCTGGAAACACCATATATTTT.

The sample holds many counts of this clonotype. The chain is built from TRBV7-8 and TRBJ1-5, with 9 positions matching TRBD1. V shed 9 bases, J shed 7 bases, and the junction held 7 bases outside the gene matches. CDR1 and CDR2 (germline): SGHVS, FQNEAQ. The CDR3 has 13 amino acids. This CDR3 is CASCGDREQPQHF. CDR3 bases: TGTGCCAGTTGTGGGGACAGGGAGCAGCCCCAGCATTTT.

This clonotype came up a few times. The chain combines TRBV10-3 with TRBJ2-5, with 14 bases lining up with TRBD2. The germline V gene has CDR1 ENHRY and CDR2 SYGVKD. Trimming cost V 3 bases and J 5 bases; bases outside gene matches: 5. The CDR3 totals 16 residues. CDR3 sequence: CAISDQRTSGGETQYF. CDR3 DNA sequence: TGTGCCATCAGTGACCAGAGGACTAGCGGGGGGGAGACCCAGTACTTC.

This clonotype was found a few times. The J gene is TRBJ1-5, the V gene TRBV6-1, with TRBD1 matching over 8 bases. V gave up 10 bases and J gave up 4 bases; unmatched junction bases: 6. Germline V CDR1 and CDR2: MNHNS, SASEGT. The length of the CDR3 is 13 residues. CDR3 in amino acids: CAIRGQGNQPQHF. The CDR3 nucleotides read TGTGCCATCAGGGGGCAGGGAAATCAGCCCCAGCATTTT.

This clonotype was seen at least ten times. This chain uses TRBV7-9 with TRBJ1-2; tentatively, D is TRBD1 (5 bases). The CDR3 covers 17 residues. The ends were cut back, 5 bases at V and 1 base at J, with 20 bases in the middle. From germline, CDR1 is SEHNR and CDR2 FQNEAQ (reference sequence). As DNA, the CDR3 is TGTGCCAGCAGCGGACGGGCGGGGGAGAACCTTAACTATGGCTACACCTTC. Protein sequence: CASSGRAGENLNYGYTF.

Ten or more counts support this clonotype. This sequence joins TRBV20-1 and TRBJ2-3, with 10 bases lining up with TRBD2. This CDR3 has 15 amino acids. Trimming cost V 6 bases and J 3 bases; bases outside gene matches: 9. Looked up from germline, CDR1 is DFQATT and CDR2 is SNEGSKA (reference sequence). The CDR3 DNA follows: TGCAGTGCCGATACTAGCGGGGAGGGAACAGATACGCAGTATTTT. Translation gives CSADTSGEGTDTQYF.

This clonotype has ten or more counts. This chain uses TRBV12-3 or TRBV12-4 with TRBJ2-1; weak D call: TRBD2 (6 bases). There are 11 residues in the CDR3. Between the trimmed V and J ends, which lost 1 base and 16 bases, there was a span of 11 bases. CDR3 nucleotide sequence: TGTGCCAGCAGTTTAGGCAGGGAGGTCTTCTTC. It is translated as CASSLGREVFF.

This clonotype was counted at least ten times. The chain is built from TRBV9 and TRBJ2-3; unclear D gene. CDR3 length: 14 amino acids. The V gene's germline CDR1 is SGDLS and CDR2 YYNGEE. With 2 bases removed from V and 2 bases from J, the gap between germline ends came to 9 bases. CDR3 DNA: TGTGCCAGCAGCGTGACTGGGTCCACAGATACGCAGTATTTT. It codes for CASSVTGSTDTQYF.

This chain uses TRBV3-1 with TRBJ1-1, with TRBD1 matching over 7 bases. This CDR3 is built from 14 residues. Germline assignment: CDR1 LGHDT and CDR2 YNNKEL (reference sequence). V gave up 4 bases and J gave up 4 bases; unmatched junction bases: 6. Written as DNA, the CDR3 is TGTGCCAGCAGCCCTCACCAGGGGGTCACTGAAGCTTTCTTT. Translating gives CASSPHQGVTEAFF. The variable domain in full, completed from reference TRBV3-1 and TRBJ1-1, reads DTAVSQTPKYLVTQMGNDKSIKCEQNLGHDTMYWYKQDSKKFLKIMFSYNNKELIINETVPNRFSPKSPDKAHLNLHINSLELGDSAVYFCASSPHQGVTEAFFGQGTRLTVV.

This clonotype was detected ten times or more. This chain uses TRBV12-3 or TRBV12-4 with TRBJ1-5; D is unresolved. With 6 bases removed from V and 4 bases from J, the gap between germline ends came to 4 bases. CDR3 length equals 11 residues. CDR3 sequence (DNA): TGTGCCAGCAGCTTTAATCAGCCCCAGCATTTT. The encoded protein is CASSFNQPQHF.

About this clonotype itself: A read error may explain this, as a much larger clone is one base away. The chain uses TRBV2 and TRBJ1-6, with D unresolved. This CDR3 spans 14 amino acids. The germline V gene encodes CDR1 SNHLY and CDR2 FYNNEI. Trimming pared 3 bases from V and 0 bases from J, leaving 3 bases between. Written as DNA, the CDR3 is TGTGCCAGCAGTGACAGCTCCTATAATTCACCCCTCCACTTT. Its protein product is CASSDSSYNSPLHF.

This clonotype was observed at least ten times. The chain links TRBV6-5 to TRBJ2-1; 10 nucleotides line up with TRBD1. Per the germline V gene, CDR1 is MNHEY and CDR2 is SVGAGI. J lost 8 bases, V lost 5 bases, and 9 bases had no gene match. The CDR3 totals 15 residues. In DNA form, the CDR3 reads TGTGCCAGCAGTAAGACCGGGACAGGGGAATATGAGCAGTTCTTC. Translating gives CASSKTGTGEYEQFF.

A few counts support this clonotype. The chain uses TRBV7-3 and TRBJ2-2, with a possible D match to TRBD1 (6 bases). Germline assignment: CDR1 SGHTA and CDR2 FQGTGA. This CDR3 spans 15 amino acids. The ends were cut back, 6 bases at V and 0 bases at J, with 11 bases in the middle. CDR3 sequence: CASSPGQSNTGELFF. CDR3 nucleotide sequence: TGTGCCAGCAGTCCCGGACAGTCGAACACCGGGGAGCTGTTTTTT.

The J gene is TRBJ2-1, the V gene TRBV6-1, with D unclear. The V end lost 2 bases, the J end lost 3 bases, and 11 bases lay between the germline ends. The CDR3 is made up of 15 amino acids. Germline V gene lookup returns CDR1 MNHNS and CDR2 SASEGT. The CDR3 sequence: CASSEYNKDYNEQFF. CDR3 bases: TGTGCCAGCAGTGAATACAACAAGGACTACAATGAGCAGTTCTTC.

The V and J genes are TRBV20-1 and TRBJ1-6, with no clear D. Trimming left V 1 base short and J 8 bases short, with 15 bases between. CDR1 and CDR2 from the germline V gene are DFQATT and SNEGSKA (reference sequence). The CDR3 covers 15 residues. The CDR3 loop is CSARVGFIRDSPLHF. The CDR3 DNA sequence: TGCAGTGCTAGAGTAGGGTTTATTAGGGATTCACCCCTCCACTTT.

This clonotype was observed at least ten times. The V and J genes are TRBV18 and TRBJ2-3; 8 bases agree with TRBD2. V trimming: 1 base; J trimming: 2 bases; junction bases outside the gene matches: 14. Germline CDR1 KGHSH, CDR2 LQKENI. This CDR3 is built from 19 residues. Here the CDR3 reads CASSPRPGGGPGSTDTQYF. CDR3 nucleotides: TGTGCCAGCTCACCACGTCCTGGCGGGGGGCCGGGGTCCACAGATACGCAGTATTTT.

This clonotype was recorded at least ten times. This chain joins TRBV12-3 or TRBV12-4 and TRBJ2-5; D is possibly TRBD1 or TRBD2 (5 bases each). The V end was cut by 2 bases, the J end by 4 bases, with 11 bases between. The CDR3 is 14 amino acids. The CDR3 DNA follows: TGTGCCAGCAGTTTAAACAGGAGGCGAGAGACCCAGTACTTC. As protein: CASSLNRRRETQYF.

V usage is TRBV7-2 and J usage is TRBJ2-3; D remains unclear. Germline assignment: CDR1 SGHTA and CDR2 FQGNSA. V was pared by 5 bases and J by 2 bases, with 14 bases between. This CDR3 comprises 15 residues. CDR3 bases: TGTGCCAGCAGCCCGAGGCTGGGGTTCACAGATACGCAGTATTTT. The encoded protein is CASSPRLGFTDTQYF.

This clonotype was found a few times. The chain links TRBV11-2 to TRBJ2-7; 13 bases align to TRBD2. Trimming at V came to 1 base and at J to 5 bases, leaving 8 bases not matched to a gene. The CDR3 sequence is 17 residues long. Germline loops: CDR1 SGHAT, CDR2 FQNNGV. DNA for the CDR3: TGTGCCAGCAGCTTAGCACTCAGGACTAGCGGGGGCAACGAGCAGTACTTC. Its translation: CASSLALRTSGGNEQYF.

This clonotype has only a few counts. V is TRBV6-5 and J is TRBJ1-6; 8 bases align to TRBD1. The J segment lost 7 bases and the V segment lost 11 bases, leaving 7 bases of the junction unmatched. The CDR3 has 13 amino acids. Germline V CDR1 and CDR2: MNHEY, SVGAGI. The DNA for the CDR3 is TGTGCCGCTCGGACAGGGATCAATTCACCCCTCCACTTT. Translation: CAARTGINSPLHF.

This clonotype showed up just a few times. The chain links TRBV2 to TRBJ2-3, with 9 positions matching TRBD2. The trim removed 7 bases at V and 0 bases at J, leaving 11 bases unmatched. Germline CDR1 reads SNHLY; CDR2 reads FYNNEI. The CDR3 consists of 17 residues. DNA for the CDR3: TGTGCCAGCATTGGAGTGGCTAGCGGGGATAGCACAGATACGCAGTATTTT. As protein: CASIGVASGDSTDTQYF. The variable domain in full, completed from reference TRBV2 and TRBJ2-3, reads EPEVTQTPSHQVTQMGQEVILRCVPISNHLYFYWYRQILGQKVEFLVSFYNNEISEKSEIFDDQFSVERPDGSNFTLKIRSTKLEDSAMYFCASIGVASGDSTDTQYFGPGTRLTVL.

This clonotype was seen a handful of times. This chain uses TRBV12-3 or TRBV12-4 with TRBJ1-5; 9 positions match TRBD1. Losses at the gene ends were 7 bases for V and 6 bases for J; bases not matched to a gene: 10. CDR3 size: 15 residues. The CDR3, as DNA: TGTGCCAGCATCCGGGACAGGGCTGAAAGTCAGCCCCAGCATTTT. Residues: CASIRDRAESQPQHF.

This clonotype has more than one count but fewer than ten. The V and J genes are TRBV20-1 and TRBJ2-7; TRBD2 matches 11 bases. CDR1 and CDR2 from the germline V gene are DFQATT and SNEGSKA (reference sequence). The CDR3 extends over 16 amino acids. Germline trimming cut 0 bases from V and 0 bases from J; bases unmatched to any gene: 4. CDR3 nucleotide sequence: TGCAGTGCTAGAGATGCACTAGCGGGGGACTCCTACGAGCAGTACTTC. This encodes CSARDALAGDSYEQYF.